This TCR beta chain appears in the sequencing data of a study of blood T cell repertoires in COVID-19. The length of the CDR3 is 14 residues. Germline CDR1 reads WNHNN; CDR2 reads SYGVQD (reference sequence). V dropped 0 bases and J dropped 11 bases, with 13 bases sitting between them. Sequenced by immunoSEQ multiplex PCR; TCRdb stores in-frame clones only, minus some. The repertoire consists of about 430,000 clones, with around 87% occurring once and the leading ten covering more than 0.95%. Membership in each cohort depended on participant-reported clinical history. Each recovered donor of Cohort 3 presented with two negative PCRs, clearance, or symptom resolution.

The chain carries TRBV10-1 and TRBJ1-4; D is unresolved. The specimen was PBMCs or T cells enriched from blood (not recorded which). This sequence was found in a man aged 25 to 45 who had recovered from COVID-19. CDR3 protein: CASSESRSDGKLFF. Written as DNA, the CDR3 is TGCGCCAGCAGTGAGTCGAGGAGCGATGGGAAACTGTTTTTT.